These T cell receptor beta chains were read from a single sample in a study of blood T cell repertoires in COVID-19. The protocol was immunoSEQ multiplex PCR, while the TCRdb copy is restricted to in-frame clones and leaves out a portion. The sample gives under 300,000 clones, 80% to 90% of which show up once; about 4% is in the top ten. Material: peripheral blood. Receptors were obtained from a man aged 50 to 59 with acute or convalescent COVID-19. Each CDR3 is given with its conserved first and last residue. A D gene is named only where the DNA matches it firmly. A clone size is listed for some rows: how often the clone was seen (once, few, many), or a class if it is expanded.

j_gene	abundance	d_gene	v_gene	CDR3aa	CDR3nt
TRBJ2-7	.	TRBD1	TRBV10-1	CASTGQVVTYEQYF	TGCGCCAGCACTGGACAGGTAGTGACCTACGAGCAGTACTTC
TRBJ1-1	once	.	TRBV28	CASSLVGPYTEAFF	TGTGCCAGCAGTTTAGTTGGGCCCTACACTGAAGCTTTCTTT
TRBJ1-2	.	TRBD1	TRBV12-3/TRBV12-4	CASSGQGPYGYTF	TGTGCCAGCAGTGGACAGGGACCGTATGGCTACACCTTC
TRBJ1-4	.	.	TRBV3-1/TRBV3-2	CASSQNQGATNEKLFF	TGTGCCAGCAGCCAAAATCAGGGCGCAACTAATGAAAAACTGTTTTTT
TRBJ1-3	.	.	TRBV6-5	CASSYSIGFSGNTIYF	TGTGCCAGCAGTTACTCGATCGGGTTTTCTGGAAACACCATATATTTT
TRBJ1-6	few	.	TRBV7-9	CASSPDRSLGNSPLHF	TGTGCCAGCAGCCCTGACAGATCCCTAGGCAATTCACCCCTCCACTTT
TRBJ2-1	.	.	TRBV7-2	CASRAMTYNEQFF	TGTGCCAGCCGAGCGATGACCTACAATGAGCAGTTCTTC
TRBJ2-7	.	.	TRBV7-2	CASSLKRAEAYEQYF	TGTGCCAGCAGCTTAAAGCGGGCCGAGGCCTACGAGCAGTACTTC
TRBJ2-1	.	.	TRBV5-1	CASSFLGQTEQFF	TGCGCCAGCAGCTTCCTAGGACAGACTGAGCAGTTCTTC
TRBJ1-3	.	TRBD1	TRBV6-5	CASSTQGTGRNTIYF	TGTGCCAGCAGTACCCAGGGGACAGGGAGAAACACCATATATTTT
TRBJ1-3	.	.	TRBV5-5	CASSLAPTGSGNTIYF	TGTGCCAGCAGCTTGGCCCCGACAGGCTCTGGAAACACCATATATTTT
TRBJ2-3	.	.	TRBV19	CASSLYLRGTDTQYF	TGTGCCAGTAGTCTCTACCTGAGAGGCACAGATACGCAGTATTTT
TRBJ1-1	.	.	TRBV5-1	CASSLIGGGTEAFF	TGCGCCAGCAGCTTGATCGGCGGAGGCACTGAAGCTTTCTTT
TRBJ1-1	.	TRBD1	TRBV6-6	CASSSTGGYTEAFF	TGTGCCAGCAGTTCGACAGGGGGGTACACTGAAGCTTTCTTT
TRBJ2-7	.	TRBD2	TRBV11-2	CASSYEGLAAYEQYF	TGTGCCAGCAGCTACGAGGGACTAGCGGCCTACGAGCAGTACTTC
TRBJ1-2	.	.	TRBV9	CASSVGQGYGYTF	TGTGCCAGCAGCGTAGGCCAGGGGTACGGCTACACCTTC
TRBJ2-1	.	TRBD1	TRBV11-3	CASSLGTGGVEQFF	TGTGCCAGCAGCTTAGGAACAGGGGGTGTGGAGCAGTTCTTC